The clone carrying this T cell receptor beta chain has at least ten counts. The antigen remains unidentified. The sample comes from a study of spatial heterogeneity in lung cancer. MiXCR, applied by TCRdb to the 5' RACE reads, yields one record per CDR3 protein. This sample yields 5,500 to 7,500 distinct CDR3 sequences, of which 9.5% to 15% are seen a single time; about a fifth belongs to the top ten. The study, taken as a whole, reports: The study found that expanded intratumoral alpha and beta TCR counts tracked tumor mutation counts.

The CDR3 runs 14 residues. Germline CDR1 reads MNHEY; CDR2 reads SMNVEV (reference sequence). Trimming left V 4 bases short and J 3 bases short, with 11 bases between. Time point of the sample: sample taken at primary tumor resection. Material: lung tumor tissue, obtained at surgery. This sequence was found in a male donor with early-stage non-small cell lung cancer. This chain uses TRBV27 with TRBJ2-3, with D possibly called TRBD1 or TRBD2 (5 bases each). The chain's CDR3 is CASSSGPGTDTQYF. As DNA, the CDR3 is TGTGCCAGCAGTTCGGGACCAGGGACAGATACGCAGTATTTT.